This T cell receptor beta chain was retrieved from a study of CD8+CD57+ T cells in acquired aplastic anemia. In the study overall: Sorted CD4+ and CD8+ cell DNA averaged roughly 3.2 ug.

This CDR3 comprises 14 residues. Germline CDR1 reads SEHNR; CDR2 reads FQNEAQ (reference sequence). V lost 1 base to trimming and J lost 3 bases, with 9 bases between them. For this clonotype: Since a much larger clone is just one base distant, this may be a read error. The CDR3 carries no conserved terminal phenylalanine or tryptophan, so it likely arises from a read error.

Sequencing involved patients with CD8+CD57+ cell expansion previously shown by flow cytometry. Prior therapy had not been administered to any patient at the time of blood sampling. According to the study, genomic DNA was the template for TCR beta VDJ and CDR3 profiling. TCRdb processed the reads anew with MiXCR; each CDR3 protein has one entry. Of about 150,000 distinct CDR3 sequences listed, about 50% were seen once; the top ten hold 25% to 40%. The chain has TRBV7-9 and TRBJ1-1; no clear D. The TCR sequence derives from a human donor with aplastic anemia. Sequences were obtained from sorted CD4+, CD8+, or CD8+CD57+ T cells (not recorded which) from PBMCs. CDR3 DNA: TGTGCCAGCAGCTTAGGATTCGGGGACACTGAAGCTTTCTCT. This encodes CASSLGFGDTEAFS.